Listed here are 6 T cell receptor beta chains from one sample, sequenced in a study of T cells in Graves' hyperthyroidism and ophthalmopathy. Amplified TCR beta CDR3 regions derived from RNA transcripts. First-round RT-PCR with HTBI primers amplified the TCR CDR3 region. TCRdb passed the multiplex PCR reads through MiXCR, listing each CDR3 protein once. The sample records a few hundred thousand distinct CDR3 sequences, 46% being singletons. The material sequenced was peripheral blood or thyroid tissue (not recorded which). The receptors derive from a young woman with Graves' hyperthyroidism.

This clonotype was seen repeatedly, ten times or more. The CDR3, as DNA: TGCGCCAGCAGTGAGTGTACCGCCATCGGAATGAACACTGAAGCTTTCTTT. This sequence encodes CASSECTAIGMNTEAFF. The chain combines TRBV10-1 with TRBJ1-1; D not resolved. Germline CDR1 is WNHNN and CDR2 is SYGVQD (reference sequence). V dropped 1 base and J dropped 0 bases, with 15 bases sitting between them. This CDR3 is built from 17 residues.

Concerning this clonotype: A much larger clone differs by one base, so this may be a read error. This chain uses TRBV2 with TRBJ1-1, with D uncertain. CDR3 length: 11 amino acids. From germline, CDR1 is SNHLY and CDR2 FYNNEI. Here the CDR3 reads CASSFYGEVFF. DNA for the CDR3: TGTGCCAGCAGCTTCTACGGGGAAGTTTTCTTT. Drawing the rest from reference TRBV2 and TRBJ1-1, the complete variable domain is EPEVTQTPSHQVTQMGQEVILRCVPISNHLYFYWYRQILGQKVEFLVSFYNNEISEKSEIFDDQFSVERPDGSNFTLKIRSTKLEDSAMYFCASSFYGEVFFGQGTRLTVV.

This clonotype has a count of ten or more. The chain is built from TRBV20-1 and TRBJ1-5; D unclear. Germline loops: CDR1 DFQATT, CDR2 SNEGSKA (reference sequence). Deletions cut 1 base from V and 6 bases from J, with 13 bases between. The CDR3 totals 14 residues. CDR3 amino acids: CSARVGQASQPQHF. The CDR3 nucleotides read TGCAGTGCTAGAGTTGGGCAGGCAAGTCAGCCCCAGCATTTT.

The chain employs TRBV29-1 and TRBJ2-1, with D unresolved. The germline V gene encodes CDR1 SQVTM and CDR2 ANQGSEA. There are 12 residues in the CDR3. V lost 7 bases to trimming and J lost 6 bases, with 13 bases between them. DNA of the CDR3: TGCAGCGCCTCTAGTGGGCGCAATGAGCAGTTCTTC. Protein product: CSASSGRNEQFF.

This sequence joins TRBV7-8 and TRBJ2-2; 11 nucleotides align to TRBD1. With V trimmed by 5 bases and J by 6 bases, 8 bases remained unmatched. The CDR3 sequence is 16 residues long. The germline CDR1 and CDR2 sequences are SGHVS and FQNEAQ. The CDR3 coding sequence is TGTGCCAGCAGCCCGAGCGGGACAGGGGGATCCGGGGAGCTGTTTTTT. Amino acid sequence: CASSPSGTGGSGELFF. Based on the CDR3 plus reference TRBV7-8 and TRBJ2-2, the full variable domain is GAGVSQSPRYKVAKRGQDVALRCDPISGHVSLFWYQQALGQGPEFLTYFQNEAQLDKSGLPSDRFFAERPEGSVSTLKIQRTQQEDSAVYLCASSPSGTGGSGELFFGEGSRLTVL.

The chain recombines TRBV20-1 with TRBJ2-5, with 7 bases fitting TRBD2. Germline V gene data show CDR1 as DFQATT and CDR2 as SNEGSKA (reference sequence). The V gene end was trimmed by 1 base and the J gene end by 2 bases; junction bases not matched to a gene: 10. The length of the CDR3 is 16 residues. For the CDR3, the DNA is TGCAGTGCTAGAGTAGGGCTAGCGGAGACACAAGAGACCCAGTACTTC. Protein: CSARVGLAETQETQYF.